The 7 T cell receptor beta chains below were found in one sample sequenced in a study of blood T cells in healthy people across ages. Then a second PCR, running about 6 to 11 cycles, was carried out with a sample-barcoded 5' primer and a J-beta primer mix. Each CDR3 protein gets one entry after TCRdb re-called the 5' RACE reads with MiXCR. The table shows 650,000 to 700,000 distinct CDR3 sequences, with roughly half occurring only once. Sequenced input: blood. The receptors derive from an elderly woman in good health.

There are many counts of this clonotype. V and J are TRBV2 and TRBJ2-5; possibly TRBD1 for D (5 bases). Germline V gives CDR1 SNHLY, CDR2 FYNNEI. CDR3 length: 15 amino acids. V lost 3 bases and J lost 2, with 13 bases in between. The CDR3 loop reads CASSDGYRQQETQYF. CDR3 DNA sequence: TGTGCCAGCAGTGACGGTTATAGACAGCAAGAGACCCAGTACTTC.

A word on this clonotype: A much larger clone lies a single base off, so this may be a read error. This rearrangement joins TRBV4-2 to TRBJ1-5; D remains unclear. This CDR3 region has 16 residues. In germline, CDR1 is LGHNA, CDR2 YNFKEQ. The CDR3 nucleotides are TGTGCCGGCAGCCAAGAGTTGAGAGGAATGAATCAGCCCCAGCATTTT. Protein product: CAGSQELRGMNQPQHF.

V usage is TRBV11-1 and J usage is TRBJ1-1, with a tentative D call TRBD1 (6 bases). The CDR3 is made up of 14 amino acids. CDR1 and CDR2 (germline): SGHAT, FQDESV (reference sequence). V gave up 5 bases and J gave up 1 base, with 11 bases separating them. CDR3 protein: CASSRHRANTEAFF. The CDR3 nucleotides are TGTGCCAGCAGCCGTCACAGGGCGAACACTGAAGCTTTCTTT.

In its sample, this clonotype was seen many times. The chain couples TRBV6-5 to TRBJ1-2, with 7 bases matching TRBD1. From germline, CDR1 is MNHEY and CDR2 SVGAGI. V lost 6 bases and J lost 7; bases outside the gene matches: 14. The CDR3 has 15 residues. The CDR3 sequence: CASRIDRAPLGGYTF. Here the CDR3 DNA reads TGTGCCAGCAGAATCGACAGGGCTCCCCTGGGTGGCTACACCTTC.

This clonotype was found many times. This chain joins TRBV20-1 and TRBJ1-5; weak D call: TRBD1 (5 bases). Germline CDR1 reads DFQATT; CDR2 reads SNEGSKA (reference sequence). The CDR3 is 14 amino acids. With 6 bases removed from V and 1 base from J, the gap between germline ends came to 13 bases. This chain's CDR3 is CSALGVSSNQPQHF. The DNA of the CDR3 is TGCAGTGCCCTGGGGGTCTCGAGCAATCAGCCCCAGCATTTT.

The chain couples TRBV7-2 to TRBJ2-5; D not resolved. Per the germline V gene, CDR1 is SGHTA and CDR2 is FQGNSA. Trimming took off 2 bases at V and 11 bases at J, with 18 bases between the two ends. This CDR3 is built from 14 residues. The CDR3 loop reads CASSLRLRNNEQYF. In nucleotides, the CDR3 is TGTGCCAGCAGCTTACGGCTCCGGAACAATGAGCAGTACTTC.

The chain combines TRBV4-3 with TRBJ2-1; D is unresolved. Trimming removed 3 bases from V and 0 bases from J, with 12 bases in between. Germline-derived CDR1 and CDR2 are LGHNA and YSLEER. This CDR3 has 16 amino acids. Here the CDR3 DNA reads TGCGCCAGCAGCCAGGCTGGGATTGCCTCCTACAATGAGCAGTTCTTC. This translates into CASSQAGIASYNEQFF.